This TCR beta chain is from a study of T cell repertoires in cytomegalovirus infection (dated 2019 in TCRdb). Study-wide context: The peptide stimulations were aimed at well-studied HLA-B-restricted epitopes as well as recently identified HLA-C-restricted CMV epitopes, whose presentation resists viral immunomodulation. Donor HLA type was relevant to the analysis, as public TCR beta signatures indicated carriage of CMV infection together with the matching HLA type.

Here is what the overall study found, with its caveats: In the ex vivo response, HLA-C-restricted CMV-specific TCR beta clonotypes were dominant, and in two of eight donors the single most frequent clonotype came from this HLA-C-restricted group. In both this cohort and an independent cohort of more than 350 donors, the cumulative frequency of public TCR beta family members distinguished carriers of CMV infection plus the relevant HLA type.

Sequencing was performed on an Illumina HiSeq 1500. In-frame beta chains were kept once TCRdb had trimmed the public reads at Q25 with fastp and called clones with MiXCR. Rows with one shared CDR3 protein collapse into an entry with the most common genes and DNA. This sample comprises 95,000 to 120,000 distinct CDR3 sequences, under 35% of them detected only once. Around two fifths of the sample lies in the top ten. Of note for this clonotype: The antigen this receptor binds is unknown. Base qualities are missing; no much larger clone stands one base away.

In light of the paper, this sample's treatment or condition label describes: in vitro stimulation with specific CMV peptide epitopes to enrich CMV-specific T cells. Measured from the cysteine to the phenylalanine, the CDR3 is 16 residues long. The entry retains the CDR3 DNA only, 48 bases that are in frame from base 1. As encoded in the germline V gene (reference sequence), CDR1 is LNHDA while CDR2 is SQIVND. Trimmed from V: 2 bases; trimmed from J: 6 bases; junction bases lacking a gene match: 5. This sequence uses TRBV19 and TRBJ2-1, with 12 bases matching TRBD2. The receptor's source is a human donor in good health (CMV status not recorded). Some clones in this sample may be carry-over from other donors' samples. The specimen comprised CD8+ T cells from cultured PBMCs, sampled from culture after CMV antigen stimulation. The CDR3 sequence is CASSITLAGGGNEQFF. In nucleotides, the sequence is TGTGCCAGTAGTATAACCCTAGCGGGGGGGGGCAATGAGCAGTTCTTC. When the CDR3 is completed using the reference TRBV19 and TRBJ2-1 genes on either side, the full variable domain is DGGITQSPKYLFRKEGQNVTLSCEQNLNHDAMYWYRQDPGQGLRLIYYSQIVNDFQKGDIAEGYSVSREKKESFPLTVTSAQKNPTAFYLCASSITLAGGGNEQFFGPGTRLTVL.